Presented here are 25 T cell receptor beta chains from one specimen sequenced in a study of CD8+ T cells in alopecia areata. After isolation, RNA underwent reverse transcription to generate cDNA as the sequencing template. Sequenced by immunoSEQ multiplex PCR; TCRdb stores in-frame clones only, minus some. The table records more than 100,000 clones, less than 70% of them present only once. Sequenced input: CD4+ T cells sorted from blood. These receptors came from a human donor in good health.

This chain joins TRBV21-1 and TRBJ1-2. TRBV21-1 is a pseudogene locus. The length of the CDR3 is 15 residues. In DNA form, the CDR3 reads TGTGCCAGCAGCAAATGGGGAAGGGTTCTGAAGGGCTACACCTTC. It is translated as CASSKWGRVLKGYTF.

This chain connects TRBV25-1 to TRBJ1-2; 12 positions match TRBD1. CDR1 is MGHDK and CDR2 is SYGVNS in the germline V gene. The CDR3 is 16 amino acids. V gave up 4 bases and J gave up 3 bases; unmatched junction bases: 6. The CDR3 nucleotides are TGTGCCAGCAGTGCTTCCGGGACAGGGGGCGACTATGGCTACACCTTC. Translation gives CASSASGTGGDYGYTF.

The chain recombines TRBV7-2 with TRBJ1-2; D is unresolved. CDR3 length equals 14 residues. The germline V and J ends were trimmed by 5 bases and 0 bases, with 10 bases remaining between them. From germline, CDR1 is SGHTA and CDR2 FQGNSA. CDR3 DNA sequence: TGTGCCAGCAGCCCCAGGCCCCCTAACTATGGCTACACCTTC. Its protein product is CASSPRPPNYGYTF.

This sequence joins TRBV5-6 and TRBJ1-1, with 9 bases matching TRBD1. The CDR3 contains 15 residues. CDR1 is SGHDT, CDR2 YYEEEE, per germline. J was trimmed by 5 bases and V by 5 bases; bases with no gene match: 10. This CDR3 reads CASSTSGTGRTEAFF. Written as DNA, the CDR3 is TGTGCCAGCAGTACCTCCGGGACAGGGAGGACTGAAGCTTTCTTT.

This clone was seen a single time. The chain uses TRBV27 and TRBJ1-2, with 7 bases fitting TRBD1. V lost 5 bases and J lost 4; bases outside the gene matches: 7. The CDR3 consists of 14 residues. Germline V gene sequence: CDR1 MNHEY, CDR2 SMNVEV (reference sequence). Here the CDR3 reads CASSPRDRGYGYTF. The CDR3 region has the DNA TGTGCCAGCAGTCCCCGGGACAGAGGCTATGGCTACACCTTC.

The chain uses TRBV18 and TRBJ2-1; D might be TRBD2 (5 bases). This CDR3 has 12 residues. V was cut by 2 bases and J by 7 bases, with 6 bases left in between. In germline, CDR1 is KGHSH, CDR2 LQKENI. The CDR3 here is CASSPTGNEQFF. The CDR3 DNA reads as TGTGCCAGCTCACCAACGGGGAATGAGCAGTTCTTC. The full variable domain, its missing parts supplied by reference TRBV18 and TRBJ2-1, is NAGVMQNPRHLVRRRGQEARLRCSPMKGHSHVYWYRQLPEEGLKFMVYLQKENIIDESGMPKERFSAEFPKEGPSILRIQQVVRGDSAAYFCASSPTGNEQFFGPGTRLTVL.

The V and J genes are TRBV6-1 and TRBJ2-7, with D uncertain. Trimming took off 3 bases at V and 5 bases at J, with 11 bases between the two ends. The CDR3 is made up of 13 amino acids. Germline V CDR1 and CDR2: MNHNS, SASEGT. This chain's CDR3 is CASSDRWLDEQYF. CDR3 nucleotide sequence: TGTGCCAGCAGTGACAGGTGGCTCGACGAGCAGTACTTC.

This clone has just a few counts. V gene TRBV29-1 combines with J gene TRBJ2-1, with D possibly matching TRBD1 (6 bases). Between the trimmed V and J ends, which lost 7 bases and 2 bases, there was a span of 6 bases. Germline V gene data show CDR1 as SQVTM and CDR2 as ANQGSEA. The CDR3 spans 11 residues. The CDR3: CSGTAYNEQFF. The DNA for the CDR3 is TGCAGCGGGACAGCCTACAATGAGCAGTTCTTC.

The rearrangement links TRBV29-1 to TRBJ2-2; no definite D call. Germline V gives CDR1 SQVTM, CDR2 ANQGSEA. The CDR3 contains 13 residues. V shed 1 base and J shed 1 base, with 4 bases lying between them. The DNA of the CDR3 is TGCAGCGTTGAAGGCGGGAACACCGGGGAGCTGTTTTTT. Amino acid sequence: CSVEGGNTGELFF.

This clone was detected only a few times. This chain links TRBV4-3 with TRBJ2-5; 7 bases line up with TRBD2. The length of the CDR3 is 18 residues. Germline V gene lookup returns CDR1 LGHNA and CDR2 YSLEER. With V trimmed by 4 bases and J by 0 bases, 14 bases remained unmatched. The CDR3 protein is CASSPGVGVGGYQETQYF. For the CDR3, the DNA is TGCGCCAGCAGCCCCGGAGTGGGTGTGGGGGGGTACCAAGAGACCCAGTACTTC.

This sequence joins TRBV27 and TRBJ2-5, with D maybe TRBD2 (6 bases). The CDR3 extends over 15 amino acids. The V end lost 2 bases, the J end lost 4 bases, and 14 bases lay between the germline ends. Germline CDR1 is MNHEY and CDR2 is SMNVEV (reference sequence). CDR3 coding DNA: TGTGCCAGCAGTTTAGCGGGGCACTTGGGAGAGACCCAGTACTTC. It specifies CASSLAGHLGETQYF.

This clone occurred a few times. This chain connects TRBV29-1 to TRBJ2-2; D is uncertain. This CDR3 is 13 amino acids long. Germline V gene data show CDR1 as SQVTM and CDR2 as ANQGSEA. The V end was cut by 3 bases, the J end by 4 bases, with 9 bases between. CDR3 sequence reads: CSVEVSGTGELFF. The CDR3 bases are TGCAGCGTTGAGGTTTCGGGCACCGGGGAGCTGTTTTTT.

V usage is TRBV4-1 and J usage is TRBJ1-6; tentative D call: TRBD1 (6 bases). The CDR3 is made up of 14 amino acids. V was shortened by 1 base and J by 7 bases, with 8 bases between the two germline ends. The germline gives CDR1 MGHRA, CDR2 YSYEKL. CDR3 nucleotides: TGCGCCAGCAGCCAAGGCGACAGGAATTCACCCCTCCACTTT. Residues: CASSQGDRNSPLHF.

The J gene is TRBJ1-5, the V gene TRBV2; TRBD1 agrees at 8 bases. With V trimmed by 5 bases and J by 0 bases, 0 bases remained unmatched. The CDR3 consists of 14 residues. CDR1 and CDR2 (germline): SNHLY, FYNNEI. CDR3 sequence: CASSQGASNQPQHF. CDR3 sequence (DNA): TGTGCCAGCAGTCAGGGGGCTAGCAATCAGCCCCAGCATTTT. Looking up the rest from reference TRBV2 and TRBJ1-5 gives the full variable domain: EPEVTQTPSHQVTQMGQEVILRCVPISNHLYFYWYRQILGQKVEFLVSFYNNEISEKSEIFDDQFSVERPDGSNFTLKIRSTKLEDSAMYFCASSQGASNQPQHFGDGTRLSIL.

The chain has TRBV28 and TRBJ2-3; 11 bases are a match to TRBD1. CDR1 is MDHEN, CDR2 SYDVKM, per germline. The CDR3 loop spans 15 amino acids. J lost 4 bases, V lost 3 bases, and 3 bases had no gene match. CDR3 nucleotide sequence: TGTGCCAGCAGTTTTCGGACAGGGGGCGCAGATACGCAGTATTTT. Protein product: CASSFRTGGADTQYF. The full variable domain, its missing parts supplied by reference TRBV28 and TRBJ2-3, is DVKVTQSSRYLVKRTGEKVFLECVQDMDHENMFWYRQDPGLGLRLIYFSYDVKMKEKGDIPEGYSVSREKKERFSLILESASTNQTSMYLCASSFRTGGADTQYFGPGTRLTVL.

This clone was detected a few times. Here the CDR3 reads CASSGGSITDTQYF. The CDR3 nucleotides are TGCGCCAGCAGCGGTGGGTCCATCACAGATACGCAGTATTTT. The rearrangement uses TRBV5-1 and TRBJ2-3; D is unclear. Trimming took 4 bases from V and 2 from J, leaving 11 bases between them. CDR3 length: 14 residues. Per the germline V gene, CDR1 is SGHRS and CDR2 is YFSETQ.

The rearrangement joins TRBV28 to TRBJ2-6; D is undetermined. Trimming pared 3 bases from V and 0 bases from J, leaving 12 bases between. There are 17 residues in the CDR3. Germline lookup yields CDR1 MDHEN and CDR2 SYDVKM. The CDR3 DNA reads TGTGCCAGCAGTTTTATAGGGTACAACTCTGGGGCCAACGTCCTGACTTTC. Translated, it gives CASSFIGYNSGANVLTF. The full variable domain, in which reference TRBV28 and TRBJ2-6 provide the parts outside the CDR3, is DVKVTQSSRYLVKRTGEKVFLECVQDMDHENMFWYRQDPGLGLRLIYFSYDVKMKEKGDIPEGYSVSREKKERFSLILESASTNQTSMYLCASSFIGYNSGANVLTFGAGSRLTVL.

The genes are TRBV7-9 and TRBJ1-1; no firm D call. CDR1 and CDR2 (germline): SEHNR, FQNEAQ (reference sequence). Deletions cut 4 bases from V and 1 base from J, with 13 bases between. The CDR3 is 15 amino acids. As DNA, the CDR3 is TGTGCCAGCAGCTCTAGACTGACACGGAACACTGAAGCTTTCTTT. Its translation is CASSSRLTRNTEAFF.

The J gene is TRBJ2-2, the V gene TRBV19; 12 bases agree with TRBD1. This CDR3 region has 16 residues. The J segment lost 4 bases and the V segment lost 5 bases, leaving 5 bases of the junction unmatched. The germline gives CDR1 LNHDA, CDR2 SQIVND (reference sequence). CDR3 sequence reads: CASSSGQGAGTGELFF. Here the CDR3 DNA reads TGTGCCAGTAGTTCGGGACAGGGGGCTGGCACCGGGGAGCTGTTTTTT.

This chain connects TRBV5-6 to TRBJ1-2, with a weak D call TRBD1 (5 bases). The V gene's germline CDR1 is SGHDT and CDR2 YYEEEE. The ends were cut back, 4 bases at V and 4 bases at J, with 17 bases in the middle. CDR3 size: 15 residues. The CDR3 coding sequence is TGTGCCAGCAGCCCGACCTGGGGGGGGAGCTATGGCTACACCTTC. This translates into CASSPTWGGSYGYTF.

Remarks on this clone: Within the sample, other DNA sequences also encode this same CDR3. The DNA of the CDR3 is TGCAGCGTTGTCCGGGACGGGAACACTGAAGCTTTCTTT. Translation: CSVVRDGNTEAFF. The chain uses TRBV29-1 and TRBJ1-1; tentative D call: TRBD1 (5 bases). CDR3 length: 13 residues. The ends were cut back, 4 bases at V and 1 base at J, with 10 bases in the middle. Germline CDR1 SQVTM, CDR2 ANQGSEA.

V and J are TRBV2 and TRBJ2-7; TRBD1 agrees at 7 bases. This CDR3 is 14 amino acids long. V shed 5 bases, J shed 7 bases, and the junction held 11 bases outside the gene matches. Germline CDR1 reads SNHLY; CDR2 reads FYNNEI. CDR3 protein: CASSTSTGSPEQYF. CDR3 DNA: TGTGCCAGCAGTACCTCGACAGGGTCCCCGGAGCAGTACTTC.

The V and J genes are TRBV7-2 and TRBJ2-1, with TRBD2 matching 12 bases. Germline CDR1 and CDR2: SGHTA and FQGNSA. The CDR3 runs to 15 residues. V was clipped by 1 base and J by 7 bases; unmatched bases: 2. The CDR3 is CASSLVGTSGNEQFF. CDR3 in DNA: TGTGCCAGCAGCTTAGTTGGGACTAGCGGGAATGAGCAGTTCTTC.

This clone was found once. This sequence joins TRBV29-1 and TRBJ1-1; perhaps TRBD1 as D (5 bases). Germline V gene lookup returns CDR1 SQVTM and CDR2 ANQGSEA. The CDR3 loop spans 13 amino acids. V lost 3 bases, J lost 5 bases, and 13 bases lay in between. The CDR3 DNA is TGCAGCGTTGAGGAGACAGAAGCAACTGAAGCTTTCTTT. Translating it yields CSVEETEATEAFF.

The chain has TRBV15 and TRBJ1-3, with D uncertain. With 0 bases removed from V and 0 bases from J, the gap between germline ends came to 9 bases. Germline CDR1 reads LNHNV; CDR2 reads YYDKDF (reference sequence). This CDR3 comprises 16 residues. The CDR3 here is CATSRDLRSSGNTIYF. CDR3 in DNA: TGTGCCACCAGCAGAGATTTACGGAGCTCTGGAAACACCATATATTTT. The full variable domain, rest sourced from reference TRBV15 and TRBJ1-3, is DAMVIQNPRYQVTQFGKPVTLSCSQTLNHNVMYWYQQKSSQAPKLLFHYYDKDFNNEADTPDNFQSRRPNTSFCFLDIRSPGLGDTAMYLCATSRDLRSSGNTIYFGEGSWLTVV.